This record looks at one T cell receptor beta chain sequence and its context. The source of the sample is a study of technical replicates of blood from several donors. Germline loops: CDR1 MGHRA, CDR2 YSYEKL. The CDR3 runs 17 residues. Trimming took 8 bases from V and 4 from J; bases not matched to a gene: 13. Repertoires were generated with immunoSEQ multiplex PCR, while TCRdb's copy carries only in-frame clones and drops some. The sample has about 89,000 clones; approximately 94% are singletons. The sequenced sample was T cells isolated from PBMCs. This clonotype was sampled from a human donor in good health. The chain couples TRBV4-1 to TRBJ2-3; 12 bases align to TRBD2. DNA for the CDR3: TGCGCCAGCGGACTAGCGGGACGGCCCGAGGGCGCAGATACGCAGTATTTT. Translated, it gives CASGLAGRPEGADTQYF.